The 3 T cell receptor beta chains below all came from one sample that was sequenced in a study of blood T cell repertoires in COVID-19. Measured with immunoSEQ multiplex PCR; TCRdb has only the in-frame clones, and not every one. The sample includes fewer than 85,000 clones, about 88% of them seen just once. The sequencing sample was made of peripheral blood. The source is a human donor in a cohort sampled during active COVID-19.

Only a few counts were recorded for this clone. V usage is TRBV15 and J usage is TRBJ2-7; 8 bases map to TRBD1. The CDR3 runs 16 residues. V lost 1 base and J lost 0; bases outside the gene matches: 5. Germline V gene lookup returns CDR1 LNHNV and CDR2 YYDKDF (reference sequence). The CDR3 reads CATSRAGQGLSYEQYF. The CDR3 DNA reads TGTGCCACCAGCAGAGCCGGACAGGGACTCTCCTACGAGCAGTACTTC.

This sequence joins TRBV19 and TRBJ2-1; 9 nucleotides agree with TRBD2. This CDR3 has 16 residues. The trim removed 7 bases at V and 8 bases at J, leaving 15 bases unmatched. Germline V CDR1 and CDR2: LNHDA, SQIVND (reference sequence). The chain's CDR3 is CASNSLDGGGAHEQFF. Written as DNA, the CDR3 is TGTGCCAGTAACTCCTTAGACGGCGGGGGGGCCCATGAGCAGTTCTTC.

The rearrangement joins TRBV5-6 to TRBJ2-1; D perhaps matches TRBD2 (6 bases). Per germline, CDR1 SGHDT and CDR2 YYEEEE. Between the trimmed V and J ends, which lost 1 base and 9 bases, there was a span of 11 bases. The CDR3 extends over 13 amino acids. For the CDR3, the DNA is TGTGCCAGCAGCTTGTGGGCCGGGGGTGAGCAGTTCTTC. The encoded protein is CASSLWAGGEQFF.